The TCR beta chain described here comes from a study of T cell responses to AZD1222 COVID-19 vaccine. Study-wide points: The donor cohort was predominantly white British with a female majority, and clonal diversity may have been underestimated.

Second-dose recipients at about 4 or about 12 weeks were treated as one pooled group. Germline-derived CDR1 and CDR2 are MGHRA and YSYEKL. V gave up 1 base and J gave up 1 base; unmatched junction bases: 3. This CDR3 is 15 amino acids long. Libraries were prepared by immunoSEQ multiplex PCR; TCRdb keeps only in-frame clonotypes and omits some of them. The sample shows tens of thousands of clones, about 80% of them seen only once. As concerns this clone: Antigen unknown.

The source was peripheral blood, collected 28 days after the second AZD1222 dose. The sequence derives from an adult who received the AZD1222 COVID-19 vaccine. The chain links TRBV4-1 to TRBJ1-1, with 7 bases matching TRBD1. The CDR3 DNA is TGCGCCAGCAGCCAAGCGGGGACAGCGAACACTGAAGCTTTCTTT. Encoded protein: CASSQAGTANTEAFF.